The 22 T cell receptor beta chains given below trace back to one sample, sequenced in a study of blood T cell repertoires in COVID-19. Profiling relied on immunoSEQ multiplex PCR, and the TCRdb table lists in-frame clones only, not all of them. The table shows 130,000 to 150,000 clones, with around 87% occurring only once. Sequencing was carried out using peripheral blood. The source of these receptors is a woman in her forties with acute or convalescent COVID-19.

The chain employs TRBV18 and TRBJ2-3, with unresolved D. V was clipped by 5 bases and J by 2 bases, with 8 bases between them. The CDR3 covers 13 residues. Per germline, CDR1 KGHSH and CDR2 LQKENI. Here the CDR3 reads CASSMALTDTQYF. The CDR3 DNA is TGTGCCAGCTCAATGGCCCTCACAGATACGCAGTATTTT. Combining the CDR3 with reference TRBV18 and TRBJ2-3 gives the whole variable domain NAGVMQNPRHLVRRRGQEARLRCSPMKGHSHVYWYRQLPEEGLKFMVYLQKENIIDESGMPKERFSAEFPKEGPSILRIQQVVRGDSAAYFCASSMALTDTQYFGPGTRLTVL.

The chain links TRBV29-1 to TRBJ2-1, with 7 bases fitting TRBD2. Unmatched junction bases numbered 3, after V lost 5 bases and J lost 5 bases. The germline CDR1 and CDR2 sequences are SQVTM and ANQGSEA. The CDR3 runs 12 residues. DNA for the CDR3: TGCAGCGTTCGGGACTACCACAATGAGCAGTTCTTC. Its translation: CSVRDYHNEQFF.

The rearrangement joins TRBV5-1 to TRBJ2-7, with 9 bases lining up with TRBD2. The V gene end was trimmed by 0 bases and the J gene end by 7 bases; junction bases not matched to a gene: 23. This CDR3 region has 20 residues. The germline gives CDR1 SGHRS, CDR2 YFSETQ. The CDR3 nucleotides are TGCGCCAGCAGCTTGGAACTCCCAGGGGTACTAGCGGGCAGGGGAAATGAGCAGTACTTC. Encoded protein: CASSLELPGVLAGRGNEQYF.

This clone was seen once. The chain joins TRBV3-1 (or the pseudogene TRBV3-2) to TRBJ1-1; 10 bases line up with TRBD1. Germline CDR1 and CDR2: LGHDT and YNNKEL (reference sequence). There are 20 residues in the CDR3. V gave up 0 bases and J gave up 6 bases; unmatched junction bases: 19. CDR3 sequence reads: CASSQERGRGQGFPDAEAFF. The DNA for the CDR3 is TGTGCCAGCAGCCAAGAAAGAGGTAGGGGACAGGGGTTCCCTGACGCTGAAGCTTTCTTT.

The chain couples TRBV12-5 to TRBJ1-4; TRBD1 agrees at 10 bases. This CDR3 contains 16 residues. V shed 5 bases, J shed 7 bases, and the junction held 10 bases outside the gene matches. Per the germline V gene, CDR1 is LGHNT and CDR2 is FRNRAP. Here the CDR3 reads CASGPNPGQGLEKLFF. The CDR3 nucleotides are TGTGCTAGTGGTCCCAATCCGGGACAGGGGCTTGAAAAACTGTTTTTT.

The rearrangement links TRBV19 to TRBJ1-2, with 7 nucleotides matching TRBD1. The V and J ends lost 5 bases and 8 bases, in that order; junction bases with no gene match: 8. CDR1 is LNHDA and CDR2 is SQIVND in the germline V gene (reference sequence). The CDR3 has 13 amino acids. The CDR3 DNA sequence: TGTGCCAGTAGTTTCACAGGGGTTGAAGGCTACACCTTC. This encodes CASSFTGVEGYTF. Drawing the rest from reference TRBV19 and TRBJ1-2, the complete variable domain is DGGITQSPKYLFRKEGQNVTLSCEQNLNHDAMYWYRQDPGQGLRLIYYSQIVNDFQKGDIAEGYSVSREKKESFPLTVTSAQKNPTAFYLCASSFTGVEGYTFGSGTRLTVV.

V and J are TRBV27 and TRBJ1-5, with a possible D match to TRBD1 (5 bases). CDR1 and CDR2 from the germline V gene are MNHEY and SMNVEV (reference sequence). Trimming shortened V by 0 bases and J by 9 bases, and 6 bases separated the two germline ends. The CDR3 is made up of 12 amino acids. Here the CDR3 reads CASSLSGGPQHF. In DNA, the CDR3 is TGTGCCAGCAGTTTATCGGGGGGGCCCCAGCATTTT.

This sequence joins TRBV7-2 and TRBJ2-7, with 12 bases aligning to TRBD2. V trimming: 5 bases; J trimming: 0 bases; junction bases outside the gene matches: 11. CDR1 SGHTA and CDR2 FQGNSA come from the germline V gene. The CDR3 contains 18 residues. In nucleotides, the CDR3 is TGTGCCAGCAGCCCGGGACTAGCGGGTCTTTCAAGCTCCTACGAGCAGTACTTC. This codes for CASSPGLAGLSSSYEQYF.

This rearrangement joins TRBV6-5 to TRBJ1-1, with TRBD1 matching over 7 bases. The CDR3 length is 13 residues. V gave up 4 bases and J gave up 5 bases; unmatched junction bases: 4. CDR1 is MNHEY and CDR2 is SVGAGI in the germline V gene. CDR3 amino acids: CASSWTGWTEAFF. Here the CDR3 DNA reads TGTGCCAGCAGTTGGACAGGATGGACTGAAGCTTTCTTT.

This chain uses TRBV19 with TRBJ2-7; TRBD2 aligns across 8 bases. The germline gives CDR1 LNHDA, CDR2 SQIVND (reference sequence). CDR3 length: 15 amino acids. V trimming: 4 bases; J trimming: 3 bases; junction bases outside the gene matches: 8. The CDR3 nucleotides are TGTGCCAGTAGTAATAGCGGGAAGTCCCGCTACGAGCAGTACTTC. Amino acids: CASSNSGKSRYEQYF. Filled out from reference TRBV19 and TRBJ2-7, the complete variable domain reads DGGITQSPKYLFRKEGQNVTLSCEQNLNHDAMYWYRQDPGQGLRLIYYSQIVNDFQKGDIAEGYSVSREKKESFPLTVTSAQKNPTAFYLCASSNSGKSRYEQYFGPGTRLTVT.

The rearrangement uses TRBV2 and TRBJ1-2, with 11 bases that match TRBD1. J lost 6 bases, V lost 4 bases, and 7 bases had no gene match. The CDR3 contains 15 residues. Germline CDR1 and CDR2: SNHLY and FYNNEI. In nucleotides, the CDR3 is TGTGCCAGCAGTGGGACAGGGGGCGCGGTGAATGGCTACACCTTC. Amino acids: CASSGTGGAVNGYTF.

The rearrangement links TRBV27 to TRBJ1-2; tentative D call: TRBD1 (5 bases). Germline loops: CDR1 MNHEY, CDR2 SMNVEV (reference sequence). V lost 4 bases to trimming and J lost 8 bases, with 17 bases between them. CDR3 length: 14 amino acids. CDR3 in DNA: TGTGCCAGCAGTTCATCTCCGGGCCCAGGGGGCTACACCTTC. Its protein product is CASSSSPGPGGYTF.

The gene calls are TRBV7-9 and TRBJ2-7; D gene uncertain. Trimming removed 5 bases at V and 4 bases at J, with 9 bases between. The CDR3 runs 12 residues. CDR1 and CDR2 (germline): SEHNR, FQNEAQ (reference sequence). The CDR3 DNA sequence: TGTGCCAGCAGCGAGAGGCTATACGAGCAGTACTTC. Its translation is CASSERLYEQYF.

A single count supports this clone. This chain uses TRBV10-3 with TRBJ1-2; TRBD1 matches 7 bases. Germline values: CDR1 ENHRY, CDR2 SYGVKD. The length of the CDR3 is 14 residues. Losses at the gene ends were 2 bases for V and 5 bases for J; bases not matched to a gene: 5. For the CDR3, the DNA is TGTGCCATCAGTGAGCAAGGGGGCTCTTATGGCTACACCTTC. It specifies CAISEQGGSYGYTF.

This clone was recorded once. This CDR3 is CSARDGRDHTF. Here the CDR3 DNA reads TGCAGTGCTAGAGATGGCAGGGATCACACCTTC. The chain joins TRBV20-1 to TRBJ1-2; possibly TRBD1 for D (5 bases). V was clipped by 0 bases and J by 12 bases, with 11 bases between them. The CDR3 has 11 residues. Germline loops: CDR1 DFQATT, CDR2 SNEGSKA (reference sequence).

This chain connects TRBV4-3 to TRBJ2-1; the match to TRBD2 covers 9 bases. The CDR3 loop spans 18 amino acids. The V and J ends lost 1 base and 3 bases, in that order; junction bases with no gene match: 10. Germline V gives CDR1 LGHNA, CDR2 YSLEER. CDR3: CASSQVRASGTLYNEQFF. The CDR3 bases are TGCGCCAGCAGCCAAGTGAGGGCTAGCGGGACTCTCTACAATGAGCAGTTCTTC.

The CDR3 DNA is TGTGCCTCTCAGGGGAGCGGAGCAGATACGCAGTATTTT. This gives the protein CASQGSGADTQYF. The V and J genes are TRBV10-3 and TRBJ2-3, with a weak D call TRBD1 (6 bases). The ends were cut back, 11 bases at V and 4 bases at J, with 16 bases in the middle. This CDR3 has 13 residues. Germline CDR1 ENHRY, CDR2 SYGVKD.

The chain's CDR3 is CASSQRAGQGNYGYTF. The DNA of the CDR3 is TGCGCCAGCAGCCAACGGGCTGGACAGGGGAACTATGGCTACACCTTC. This sequence joins TRBV4-1 and TRBJ1-2, with TRBD1 matching 9 bases. The CDR3 runs to 16 residues. The ends lost 2 bases at V and 2 bases at J; junction bases unmatched: 6. Germline V gives CDR1 MGHRA, CDR2 YSYEKL.

The chain combines TRBV30 with TRBJ1-2; D might be TRBD1 (5 bases). The V gene lost 5 bases and the J gene lost 7 bases, with 14 bases spanning the gap. Germline assignment: CDR1 GTSNPN and CDR2 SVGIG (reference sequence). CDR3 length: 12 residues. In DNA, the CDR3 is TGTGCCTGGGCCCTTACAGGTACTGGCTACACCTTC. Amino acids: CAWALTGTGYTF.

V gene TRBV5-8 combines with J gene TRBJ2-2, with D possibly being TRBD2 (7 bases). The ends were cut back, 4 bases at V and 4 bases at J, with 20 bases in the middle. Germline-derived CDR1 and CDR2 are SGHTS and YDEGEE. This CDR3 region has 17 residues. The CDR3 spells CASSRFGAGATTGELFF. The CDR3 bases are TGTGCCAGCAGCCGATTTGGGGCGGGGGCCACCACCGGGGAGCTGTTTTTT. The full variable domain, rest sourced from reference TRBV5-8 and TRBJ2-2, is EAGVTQSPTHLIKTRGQQATLRCSPISGHTSVYWYQQALGLGLQFLLWYDEGEERNRGNFPPRFSGRQFPNYSSELNVNALELEDSALYLCASSRFGAGATTGELFFGEGSRLTVL.

This clone appeared a single time. This rearrangement joins TRBV10-3 to TRBJ1-4, with a tentative D call TRBD1 (6 bases). Germline loops: CDR1 ENHRY, CDR2 SYGVKD. Trimming shortened V by 3 bases and J by 7 bases, and 12 bases separated the two germline ends. The CDR3 contains 14 residues. The CDR3 DNA sequence: TGTGCCATCAGTGAAGGGGGAGGGGGTGAAAAACTGTTTTTT. Residues: CAISEGGGGEKLFF.

This clone was picked up one time. The chain employs TRBV30 and TRBJ1-1; no definite D call. The V end lost 4 bases, the J end lost 6 bases, and 18 bases lay between the germline ends. CDR1 is GTSNPN, CDR2 SVGIG, per germline (reference sequence). The CDR3 has 14 residues. The CDR3, as DNA: TGTGCCTGGATCCCACCACTGAGGGTTGCTGAAGCTTTCTTT. Its protein product is CAWIPPLRVAEAFF.